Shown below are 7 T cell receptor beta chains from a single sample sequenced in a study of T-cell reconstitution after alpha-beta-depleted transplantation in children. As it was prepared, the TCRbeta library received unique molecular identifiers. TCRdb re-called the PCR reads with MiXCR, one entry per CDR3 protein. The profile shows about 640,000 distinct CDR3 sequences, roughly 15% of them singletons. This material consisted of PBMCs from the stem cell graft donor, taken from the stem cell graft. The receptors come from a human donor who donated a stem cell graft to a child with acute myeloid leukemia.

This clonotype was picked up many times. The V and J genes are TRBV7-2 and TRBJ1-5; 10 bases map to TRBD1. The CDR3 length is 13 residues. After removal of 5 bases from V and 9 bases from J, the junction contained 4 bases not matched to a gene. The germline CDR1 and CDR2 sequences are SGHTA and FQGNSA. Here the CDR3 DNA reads TGTGCCAGCAGCCTCCGGGACAGGGGGCCCCAGCATTTT. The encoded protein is CASSLRDRGPQHF. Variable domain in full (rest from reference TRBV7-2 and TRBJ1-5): GAGVSQSPSNKVTEKGKDVELRCDPISGHTALYWYRQSLGQGLEFLIYFQGNSAPDKSGLPSDRFSAERTGGSVSTLTIQRTQQEDSAVYLCASSLRDRGPQHFGDGTRLSIL.

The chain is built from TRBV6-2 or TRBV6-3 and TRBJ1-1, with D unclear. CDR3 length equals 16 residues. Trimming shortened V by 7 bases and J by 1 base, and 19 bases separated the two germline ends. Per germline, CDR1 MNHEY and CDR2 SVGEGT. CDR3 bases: TGTGCCAGCAATGGAGACATCTCCGGAGGGAACACTGAAGCTTTCTTT. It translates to CASNGDISGGNTEAFF.

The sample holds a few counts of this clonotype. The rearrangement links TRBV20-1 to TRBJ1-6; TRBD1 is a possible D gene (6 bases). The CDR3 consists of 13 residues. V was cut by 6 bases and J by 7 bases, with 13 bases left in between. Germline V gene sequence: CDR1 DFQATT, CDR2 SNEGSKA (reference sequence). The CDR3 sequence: CSAQTGGNSPLHF. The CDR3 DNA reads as TGCAGTGCACAGACAGGAGGGAATTCACCCCTCCACTTT.

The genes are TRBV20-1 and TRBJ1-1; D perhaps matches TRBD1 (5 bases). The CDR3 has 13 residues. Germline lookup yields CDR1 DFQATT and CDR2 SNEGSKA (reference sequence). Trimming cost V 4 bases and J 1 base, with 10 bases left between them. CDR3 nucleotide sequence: TGCAGTGCTACCGGGACTTCGAACACTGAAGCTTTCTTT. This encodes CSATGTSNTEAFF.

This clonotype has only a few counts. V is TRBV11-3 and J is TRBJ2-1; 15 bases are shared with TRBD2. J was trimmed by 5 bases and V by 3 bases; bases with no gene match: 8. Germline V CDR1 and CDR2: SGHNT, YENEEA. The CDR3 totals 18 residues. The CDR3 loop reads CASSFSDGLAGGNNEQFF. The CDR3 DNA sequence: TGTGCCAGCAGCTTCTCTGACGGACTAGCGGGGGGGAACAATGAGCAGTTCTTC. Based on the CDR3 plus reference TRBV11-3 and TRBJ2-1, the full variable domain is EAGVVQSPRYKIIEKKQPVAFWCNPISGHNTLYWYLQNLGQGPELLIRYENEEAVDDSQLPKDRFSAERLKGVDSTLKIQPAELGDSAVYLCASSFSDGLAGGNNEQFFGPGTRLTVL.

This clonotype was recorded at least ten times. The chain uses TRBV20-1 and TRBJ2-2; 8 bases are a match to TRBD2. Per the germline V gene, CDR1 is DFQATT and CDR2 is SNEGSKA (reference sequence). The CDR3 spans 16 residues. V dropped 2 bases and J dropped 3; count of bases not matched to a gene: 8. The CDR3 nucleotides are TGCAGTGCTAGACGTCCGGGGGGGCCGTACACCGGGGAGCTGTTTTTT. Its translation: CSARRPGGPYTGELFF.

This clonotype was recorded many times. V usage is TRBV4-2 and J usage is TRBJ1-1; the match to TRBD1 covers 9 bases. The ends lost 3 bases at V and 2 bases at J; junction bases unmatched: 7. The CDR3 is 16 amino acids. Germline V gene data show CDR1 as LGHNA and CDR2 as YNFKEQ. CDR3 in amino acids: CASSHRQGVGNTEAFF. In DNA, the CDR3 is TGTGCCAGCAGCCACCGACAGGGGGTCGGAAACACTGAAGCTTTCTTT.